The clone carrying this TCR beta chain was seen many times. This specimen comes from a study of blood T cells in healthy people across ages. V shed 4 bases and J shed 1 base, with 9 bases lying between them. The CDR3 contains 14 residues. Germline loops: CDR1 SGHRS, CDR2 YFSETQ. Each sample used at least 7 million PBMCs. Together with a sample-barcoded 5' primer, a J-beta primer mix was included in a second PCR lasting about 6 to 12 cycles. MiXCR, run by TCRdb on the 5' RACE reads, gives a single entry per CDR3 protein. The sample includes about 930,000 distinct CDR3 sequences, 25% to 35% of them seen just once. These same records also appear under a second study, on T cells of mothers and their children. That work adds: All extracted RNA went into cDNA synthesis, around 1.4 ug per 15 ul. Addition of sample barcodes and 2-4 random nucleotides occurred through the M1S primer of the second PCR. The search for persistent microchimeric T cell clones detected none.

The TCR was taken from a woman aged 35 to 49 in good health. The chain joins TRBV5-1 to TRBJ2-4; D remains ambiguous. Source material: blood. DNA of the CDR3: TGCGCCAGCAGCCAAACCAGGGCCAAAAACATTCAGTACTTC. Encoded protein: CASSQTRAKNIQYF.